Described below is a single TCR beta chain sequence and its context. The sample originates from a study of blood T cell repertoires in COVID-19. Study-wide context: Acute and convalescent COVID-19 specimens originated in the United States, Italy and Spain.

CDR3 length: 16 residues. Trimming removed 5 bases from V and 1 base from J; junction bases left unmatched: 6. Per the germline V gene, CDR1 is SGHTA and CDR2 is FQGNSA. Cohort allocation depended upon clinical history that participants reported. In the original processing: The authors estimated nucleated cell counts from reference gene primer amplification. The assay was immunoSEQ multiplex PCR, and TCRdb's table has in-frame clones only and misses some. Clonal size and the V and J genes are those of that table, whereas D and trimming came from the DNA. The table lists some 460,000 clones, roughly nine tenths of them singletons.

Sequencing was carried out using PBMCs or T cells enriched from blood (not recorded which). V and J are TRBV7-2 and TRBJ2-2, with 8 positions matching TRBD1. This TCR came from a woman between 18 and 30 years old with acute COVID-19. The CDR3 DNA reads TGTGCCAGCAGCGCGGCCGGGACAGGGAACACCGGGGAGCTGTTTTTT. As protein: CASSAAGTGNTGELFF. Together with reference TRBV7-2 and TRBJ2-2, the CDR3 gives the full variable domain: GAGVSQSPSNKVTEKGKDVELRCDPISGHTALYWYRQSLGQGLEFLIYFQGNSAPDKSGLPSDRFSAERTGGSVSTLTIQRTQQEDSAVYLCASSAAGTGNTGELFFGEGSRLTVL.